Each of the 5 T cell receptor beta chains below was sequenced from the same sample in a study of Graves' ophthalmopathy and Graves' hyperthyroidism. RNA transcripts were the template, and TCR beta CDR3 regions were amplified from them. The first round was an RT-PCR with HTBI primers, and the second round was a multiplex PCR. Each CDR3 protein is one row after TCRdb ran MiXCR on the multiplex PCR reads. The profile shows about 210,000 distinct CDR3 sequences, just under 30% of them singletons. Sequences were obtained from peripheral blood. Receptors originate from a man aged 45-60 years with Graves' ophthalmopathy.

This clonotype came up a few times. The J gene is TRBJ2-5, the V gene TRBV20-1; 7 bases match TRBD2. CDR3 length: 13 amino acids. V gave up 6 bases and J gave up 4 bases; unmatched junction bases: 8. Germline V gives CDR1 DFQATT, CDR2 SNEGSKA (reference sequence). The CDR3 region is CSARREMGETQYF. In nucleotides, the CDR3 is TGCAGTGCCAGGCGGGAGATGGGAGAGACCCAGTACTTC.

This sequence joins TRBV4-3 and TRBJ1-1; the D gene is possibly TRBD1 (5 bases). The germline V gene encodes CDR1 LGHNA and CDR2 YSLEER. CDR3 size: 15 residues. The V end was cut by 0 bases, the J end by 7 bases, with 15 bases between. The CDR3, as DNA: TGCGCCAGCAGCCAAGAACAGGACATTTTCCATGAAGCTTTCTTT. This codes for CASSQEQDIFHEAFF.

This clonotype was counted many times. The chain carries TRBV4-1 and TRBJ2-7; D gene unclear. The germline V gene encodes CDR1 MGHRA and CDR2 YSYEKL. The CDR3 runs 15 residues. V was pared by 1 base and J by 2 bases, with 12 bases between. The CDR3 is CASSQVVTGTYEQYF. Written as DNA, the CDR3 is TGCGCCAGCAGCCAAGTCGTTACCGGAACCTACGAGCAGTACTTC.

This clonotype was counted at least ten times. V gene TRBV6-2 or TRBV6-3 combines with J gene TRBJ2-4; the match to TRBD2 covers 8 bases. The CDR3 sequence is 16 residues long. V shed 6 bases and J 8 bases; nucleotides not matched to a gene: 15. Germline lookup yields CDR1 MNHEY and CDR2 SVGEGT. The chain's CDR3 is CASSTGTRWSMYIQYF. In nucleotides, the CDR3 is TGTGCCAGCAGCACCGGGACTAGATGGTCCATGTACATTCAGTACTTC.

The chain joins TRBV28 to TRBJ1-2, with 7 bases identical to TRBD1. This CDR3 has 13 residues. J was trimmed by 8 bases and V by 6 bases; bases with no gene match: 9. Germline values: CDR1 MDHEN, CDR2 SYDVKM. DNA for the CDR3: TGTGCCAGCAGACAAGACAGGGTCGACGGCTACACCTTC. Its protein is CASRQDRVDGYTF.